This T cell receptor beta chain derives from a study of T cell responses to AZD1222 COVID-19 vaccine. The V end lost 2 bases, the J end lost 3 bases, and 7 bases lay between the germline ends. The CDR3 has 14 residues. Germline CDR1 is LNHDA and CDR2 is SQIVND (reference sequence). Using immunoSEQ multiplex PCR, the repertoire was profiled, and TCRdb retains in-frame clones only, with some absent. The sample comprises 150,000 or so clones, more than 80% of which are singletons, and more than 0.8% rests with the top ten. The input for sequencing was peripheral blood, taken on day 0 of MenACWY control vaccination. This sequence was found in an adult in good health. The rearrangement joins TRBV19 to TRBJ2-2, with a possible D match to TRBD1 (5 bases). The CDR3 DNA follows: TGTGCCAGTAGTATAATACAGGACACCGGGGAGCTGTTTTTT. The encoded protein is CASSIIQDTGELFF.